This T cell receptor (beta chain) appears in the sequencing data of a study of early T cells in non-severe SARS-CoV-2 infection. As for the study in general: Whole-blood bulk RNA, unsorted, was sequenced, and chains were unpaired.

Looked up from germline, CDR1 is SQVTM and CDR2 is ANQGSEA. This CDR3 has 12 amino acids. With V trimmed by 7 bases and J by 4 bases, 6 bases remained unmatched. This clonotype was seen at least ten times. Unique molecular identifiers were attached to individual cDNA molecules. One entry per CDR3 protein, called by TCRdb with MiXCR from the 5' RACE reads. The sample consists of about 69,000 distinct CDR3 sequences, roughly 9.4% of them appearing once. This TCR was sampled from an adult who was a healthcare worker with PCR-confirmed SARS-CoV-2 infection or an uninfected control (not recorded which). The gene calls are TRBV29-1 and TRBJ1-2; 7 nucleotides align to TRBD1. Input material: whole blood. CDR3 bases: TGCAGCGCCACAGGGGAGGGCTATGGCTACACCTTC. Translating gives CSATGEGYGYTF.